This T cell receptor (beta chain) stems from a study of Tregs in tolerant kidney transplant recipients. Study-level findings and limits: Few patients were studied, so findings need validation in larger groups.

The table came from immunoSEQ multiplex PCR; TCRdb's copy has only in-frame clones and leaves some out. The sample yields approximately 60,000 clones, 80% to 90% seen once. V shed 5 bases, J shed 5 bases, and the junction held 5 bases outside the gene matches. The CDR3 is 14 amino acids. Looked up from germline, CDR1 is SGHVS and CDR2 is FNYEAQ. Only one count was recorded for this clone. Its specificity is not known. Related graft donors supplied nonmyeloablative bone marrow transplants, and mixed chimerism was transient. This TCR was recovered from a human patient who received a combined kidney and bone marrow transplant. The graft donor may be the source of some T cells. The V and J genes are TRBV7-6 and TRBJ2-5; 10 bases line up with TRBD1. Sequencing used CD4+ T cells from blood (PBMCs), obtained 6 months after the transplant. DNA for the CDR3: TGTGCCAGCAGCCCCGGGACAGGGGCGGAGACCCAGTACTTC. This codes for CASSPGTGAETQYF.